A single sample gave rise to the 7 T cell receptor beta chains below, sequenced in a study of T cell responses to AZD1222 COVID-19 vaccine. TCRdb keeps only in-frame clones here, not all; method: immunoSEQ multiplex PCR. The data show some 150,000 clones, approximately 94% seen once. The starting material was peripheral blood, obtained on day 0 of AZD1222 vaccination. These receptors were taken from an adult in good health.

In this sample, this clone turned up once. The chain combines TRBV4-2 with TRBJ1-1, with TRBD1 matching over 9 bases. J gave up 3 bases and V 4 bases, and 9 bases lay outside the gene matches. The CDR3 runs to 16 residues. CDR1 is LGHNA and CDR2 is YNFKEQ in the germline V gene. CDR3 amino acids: CASSLHFRDRDTEAFF. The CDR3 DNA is TGTGCCAGCAGCCTCCACTTCCGGGACAGGGACACTGAAGCTTTCTTT.

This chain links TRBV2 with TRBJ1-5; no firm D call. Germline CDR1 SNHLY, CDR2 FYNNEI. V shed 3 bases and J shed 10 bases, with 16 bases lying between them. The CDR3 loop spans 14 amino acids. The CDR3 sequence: CASSDWTRLSPQHF. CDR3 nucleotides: TGTGCCAGCAGTGACTGGACGCGCCTGTCTCCCCAGCATTTT. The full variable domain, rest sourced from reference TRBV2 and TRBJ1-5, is EPEVTQTPSHQVTQMGQEVILRCVPISNHLYFYWYRQILGQKVEFLVSFYNNEISEKSEIFDDQFSVERPDGSNFTLKIRSTKLEDSAMYFCASSDWTRLSPQHFGDGTRLSIL.

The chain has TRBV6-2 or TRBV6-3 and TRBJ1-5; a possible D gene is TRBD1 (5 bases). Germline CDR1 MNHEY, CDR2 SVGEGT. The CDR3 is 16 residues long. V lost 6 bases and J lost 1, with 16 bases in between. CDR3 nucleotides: TGTGCCAGCAGCCACGGGTGGGGCCGAAGCAATCAGCCCCAGCATTTT. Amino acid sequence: CASSHGWGRSNQPQHF.

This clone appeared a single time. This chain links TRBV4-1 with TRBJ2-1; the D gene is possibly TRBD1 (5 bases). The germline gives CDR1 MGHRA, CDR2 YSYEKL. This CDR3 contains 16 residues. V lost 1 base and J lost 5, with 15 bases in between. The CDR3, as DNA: TGCGCCAGCAGCCAAGCCGGTGGCAGGGCAAACAATGAGCAGTTCTTC. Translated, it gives CASSQAGGRANNEQFF.

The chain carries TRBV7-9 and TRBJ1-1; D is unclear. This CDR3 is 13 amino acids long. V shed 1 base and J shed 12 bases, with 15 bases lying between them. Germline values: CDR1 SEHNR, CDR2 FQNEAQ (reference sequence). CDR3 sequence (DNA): TGTGCCAGCAGCTTAGTGTACTATATAAGGCCTTTCTTT. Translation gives CASSLVYYIRPFF.

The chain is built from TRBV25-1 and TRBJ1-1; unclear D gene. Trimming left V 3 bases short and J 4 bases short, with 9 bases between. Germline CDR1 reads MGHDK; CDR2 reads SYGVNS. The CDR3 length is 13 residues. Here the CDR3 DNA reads TGTGCCAGCAGTGAGGGCCTTCGCACTGAAGCTTTCTTT. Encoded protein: CASSEGLRTEAFF.

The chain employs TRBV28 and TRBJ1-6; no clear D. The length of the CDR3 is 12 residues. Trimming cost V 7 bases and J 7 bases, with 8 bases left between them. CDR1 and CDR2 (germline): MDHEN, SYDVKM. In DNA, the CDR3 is TGTGCCAGCACCATAATAAATTCACCCCTCCACTTT. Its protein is CASTIINSPLHF.